Described below is a single T cell receptor (beta chain) sequence and its context. The study profiled TCR beta VDJ and CDR3 using genomic DNA as template. Each CDR3 protein is one row after TCRdb ran MiXCR on the reads. The sample holds about 220,000 distinct CDR3 sequences, approximately 50% seen once. This entry belongs to a study of CD8+CD57+ T cells in acquired aplastic anemia. V dropped 2 bases and J dropped 1 base, with 11 bases sitting between them. This CDR3 comprises 15 residues. CDR1 and CDR2 from the germline V gene are SEHNR and FQNEAQ (reference sequence). For sequencing, patients were chosen who had shown expansion of CD8+CD57+ cells by flow cytometry.

The sample comprised sorted CD4+, CD8+, or CD8+CD57+ T cells (not recorded which) from PBMCs. This TCR came from a human donor with aplastic anemia. The chain employs TRBV7-9 and TRBJ1-1; no definite D call. CDR3 DNA sequence: TGTGCCAGCAGCTTAACCCCCGTGGGGAACACTGAAGCTTTCTTT. Amino acid sequence: CASSLTPVGNTEAFF.